This T cell receptor (beta chain) came from a study of control samples from healthy donors and cancer patients. With 1 base removed from V and 0 bases from J, the gap between germline ends came to 11 bases. The germline gives CDR1 KGHSH, CDR2 LQKENI. CDR3 length: 16 residues. Assay: immunoSEQ multiplex PCR; the TCRdb copy retains only in-frame clones and omits some. This table has 170,000 or so clones, 85% to 95% appearing once. Sequencing used blood. This receptor was obtained from a woman aged 18-29 years in good health. This rearrangement joins TRBV18 to TRBJ2-3; no clear D gene. As DNA, the CDR3 is TGTGCCAGCTCACCACTCAGGACGGCGAGCACAGATACGCAGTATTTT. This encodes CASSPLRTASTDTQYF.